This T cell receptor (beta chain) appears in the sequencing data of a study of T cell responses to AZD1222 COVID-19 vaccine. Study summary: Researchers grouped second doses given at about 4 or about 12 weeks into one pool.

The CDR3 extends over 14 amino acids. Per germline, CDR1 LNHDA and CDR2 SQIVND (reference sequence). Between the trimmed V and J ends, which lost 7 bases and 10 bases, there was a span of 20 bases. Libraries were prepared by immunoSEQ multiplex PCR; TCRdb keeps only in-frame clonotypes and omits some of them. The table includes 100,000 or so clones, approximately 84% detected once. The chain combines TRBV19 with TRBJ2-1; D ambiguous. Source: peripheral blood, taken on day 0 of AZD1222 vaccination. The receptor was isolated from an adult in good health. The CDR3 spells CASNPLIGSGEQFF. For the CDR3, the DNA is TGTGCCAGTAATCCCCTCATTGGGTCCGGGGAGCAGTTCTTC. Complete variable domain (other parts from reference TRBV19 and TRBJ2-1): DGGITQSPKYLFRKEGQNVTLSCEQNLNHDAMYWYRQDPGQGLRLIYYSQIVNDFQKGDIAEGYSVSREKKESFPLTVTSAQKNPTAFYLCASNPLIGSGEQFFGPGTRLTVL.